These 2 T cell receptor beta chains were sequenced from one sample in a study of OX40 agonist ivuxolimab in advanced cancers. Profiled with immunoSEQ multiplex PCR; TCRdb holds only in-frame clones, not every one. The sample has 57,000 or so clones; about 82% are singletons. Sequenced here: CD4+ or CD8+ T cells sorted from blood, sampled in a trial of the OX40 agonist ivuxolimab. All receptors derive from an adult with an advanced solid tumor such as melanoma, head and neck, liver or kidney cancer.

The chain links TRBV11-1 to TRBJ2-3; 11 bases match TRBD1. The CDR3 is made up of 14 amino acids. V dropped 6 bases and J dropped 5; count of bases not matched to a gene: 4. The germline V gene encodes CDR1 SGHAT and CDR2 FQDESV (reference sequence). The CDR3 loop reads CASSRDRGVDTQYF. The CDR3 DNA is TGTGCCAGCAGTCGGGACAGGGGGGTAGATACGCAGTATTTT.

The CDR3 coding sequence is TGTGCCATCAGTGCCCAGGTGGGAGATACGCAGTATTTT. Its translation: CAISAQVGDTQYF. The chain combines TRBV10-3 with TRBJ2-3; D unresolved. The CDR3 spans 13 residues. In germline, CDR1 is ENHRY, CDR2 SYGVKD. Trimming shortened V by 4 bases and J by 5 bases, and 10 bases separated the two germline ends.